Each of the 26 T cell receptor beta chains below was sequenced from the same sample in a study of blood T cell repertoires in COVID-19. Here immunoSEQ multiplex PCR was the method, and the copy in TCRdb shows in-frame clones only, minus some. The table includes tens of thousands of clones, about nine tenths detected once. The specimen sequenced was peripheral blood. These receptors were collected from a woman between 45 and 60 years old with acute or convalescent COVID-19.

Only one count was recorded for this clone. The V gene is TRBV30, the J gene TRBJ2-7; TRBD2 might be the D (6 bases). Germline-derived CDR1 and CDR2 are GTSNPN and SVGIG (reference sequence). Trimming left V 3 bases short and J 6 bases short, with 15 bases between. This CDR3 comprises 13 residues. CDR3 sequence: CAWRGNLASEQYF. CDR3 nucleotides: TGTGCCTGGAGAGGAAATCTAGCGAGCGAGCAGTACTTC.

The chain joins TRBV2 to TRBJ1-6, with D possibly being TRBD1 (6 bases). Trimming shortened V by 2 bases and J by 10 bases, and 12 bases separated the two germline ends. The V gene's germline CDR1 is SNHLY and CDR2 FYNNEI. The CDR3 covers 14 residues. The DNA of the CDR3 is TGTGCCAGCAGTGAAAGCCAGGGGAGATCACCCCTCCACTTT. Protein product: CASSESQGRSPLHF.

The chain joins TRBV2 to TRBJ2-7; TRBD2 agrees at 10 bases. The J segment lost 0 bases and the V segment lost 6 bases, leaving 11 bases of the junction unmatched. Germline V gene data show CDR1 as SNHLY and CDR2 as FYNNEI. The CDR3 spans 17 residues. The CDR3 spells CASRVTTSGAISYEQYF. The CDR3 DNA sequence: TGTGCCAGCAGGGTCACTACTAGCGGGGCAATCTCCTACGAGCAGTACTTC. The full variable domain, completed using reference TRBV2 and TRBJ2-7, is EPEVTQTPSHQVTQMGQEVILRCVPISNHLYFYWYRQILGQKVEFLVSFYNNEISEKSEIFDDQFSVERPDGSNFTLKIRSTKLEDSAMYFCASRVTTSGAISYEQYFGPGTRLTVT.

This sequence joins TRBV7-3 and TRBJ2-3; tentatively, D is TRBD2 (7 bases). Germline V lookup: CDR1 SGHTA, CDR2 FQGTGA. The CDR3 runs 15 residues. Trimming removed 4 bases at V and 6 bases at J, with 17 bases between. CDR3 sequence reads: CASSWGGGLSDTQYF. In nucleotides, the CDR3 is TGTGCCAGCAGCTGGGGGGGCGGCCTGTCGGATACGCAGTATTTT.

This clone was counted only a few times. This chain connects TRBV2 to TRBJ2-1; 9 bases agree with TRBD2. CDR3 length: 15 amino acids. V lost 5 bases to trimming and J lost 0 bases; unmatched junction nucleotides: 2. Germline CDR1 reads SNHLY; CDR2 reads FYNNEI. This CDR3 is CASSLAGASYNEQFF. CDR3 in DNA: TGTGCCAGCAGTTTAGCGGGGGCCTCCTACAATGAGCAGTTCTTC.

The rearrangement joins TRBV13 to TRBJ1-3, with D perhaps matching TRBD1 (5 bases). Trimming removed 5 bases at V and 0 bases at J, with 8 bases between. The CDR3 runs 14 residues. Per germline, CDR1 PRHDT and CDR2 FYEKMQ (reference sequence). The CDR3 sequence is CASSADSSGNTIYF. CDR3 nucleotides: TGTGCCAGCAGCGCAGACAGCTCTGGAAACACCATATATTTT.

The CDR3 region has the DNA TGTGCCAGCAGCGCCCAAGGGCGGGAGCCCCAGCATTTT. Protein sequence: CASSAQGREPQHF. The chain carries TRBV16 and TRBJ1-5; D is ambiguous. The CDR3 totals 13 residues. V was clipped by 5 bases and J by 8 bases, with 13 bases between them. CDR1 and CDR2 from the germline V gene are KGHSY and FQNENV.

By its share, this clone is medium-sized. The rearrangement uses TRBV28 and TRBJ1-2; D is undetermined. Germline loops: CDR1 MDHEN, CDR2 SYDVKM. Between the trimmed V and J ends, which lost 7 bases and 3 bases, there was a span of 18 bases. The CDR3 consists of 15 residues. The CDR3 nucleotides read TGTGCCAGCACAAACTACCCCGATAGCTACTATGGCTACACCTTC. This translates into CASTNYPDSYYGYTF.

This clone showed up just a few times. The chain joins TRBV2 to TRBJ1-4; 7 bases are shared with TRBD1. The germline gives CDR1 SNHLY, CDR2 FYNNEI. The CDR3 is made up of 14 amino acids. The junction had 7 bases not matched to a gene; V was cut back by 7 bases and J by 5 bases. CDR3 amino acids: CASIEGQPNEKLFF. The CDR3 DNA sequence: TGTGCCAGCATTGAGGGACAGCCGAATGAAAAACTGTTTTTT. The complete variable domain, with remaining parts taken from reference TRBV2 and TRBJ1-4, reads EPEVTQTPSHQVTQMGQEVILRCVPISNHLYFYWYRQILGQKVEFLVSFYNNEISEKSEIFDDQFSVERPDGSNFTLKIRSTKLEDSAMYFCASIEGQPNEKLFFGSGTQLSVL.

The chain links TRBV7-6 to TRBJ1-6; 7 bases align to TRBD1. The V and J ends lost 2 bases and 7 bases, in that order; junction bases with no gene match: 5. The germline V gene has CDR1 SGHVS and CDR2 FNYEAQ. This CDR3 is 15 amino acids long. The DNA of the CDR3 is TGTGCCAGCAGCTTAACGACAGGGTGGAATTCACCCCTCCACTTT. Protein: CASSLTTGWNSPLHF.

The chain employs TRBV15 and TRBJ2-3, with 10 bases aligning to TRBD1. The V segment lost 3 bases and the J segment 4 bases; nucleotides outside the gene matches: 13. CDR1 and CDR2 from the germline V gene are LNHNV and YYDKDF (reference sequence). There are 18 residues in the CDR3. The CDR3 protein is CATSSPPGGTGVADTQYF. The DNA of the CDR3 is TGTGCCACCAGCAGCCCCCCGGGAGGGACAGGGGTTGCAGATACGCAGTATTTT.

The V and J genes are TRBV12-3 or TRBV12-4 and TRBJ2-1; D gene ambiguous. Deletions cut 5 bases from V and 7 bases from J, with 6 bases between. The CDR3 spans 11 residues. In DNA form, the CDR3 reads TGTGCCAGCAGTCGTGAGAATGAGCAGTTCTTC. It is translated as CASSRENEQFF.

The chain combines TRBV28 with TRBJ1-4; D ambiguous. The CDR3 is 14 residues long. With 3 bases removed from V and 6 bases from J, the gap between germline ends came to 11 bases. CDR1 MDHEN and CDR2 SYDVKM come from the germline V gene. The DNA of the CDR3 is TGTGCCAGCAGTTTTTTTCCGCCGGATGAAAAACTGTTTTTT. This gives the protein CASSFFPPDEKLFF.

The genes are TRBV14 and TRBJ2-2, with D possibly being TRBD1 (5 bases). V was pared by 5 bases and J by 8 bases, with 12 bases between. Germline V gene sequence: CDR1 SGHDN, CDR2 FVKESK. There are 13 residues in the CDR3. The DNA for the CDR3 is TGTGCCAGCAGCGAACAGGTCTTAGGGGAGCTGTTTTTT. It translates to CASSEQVLGELFF.

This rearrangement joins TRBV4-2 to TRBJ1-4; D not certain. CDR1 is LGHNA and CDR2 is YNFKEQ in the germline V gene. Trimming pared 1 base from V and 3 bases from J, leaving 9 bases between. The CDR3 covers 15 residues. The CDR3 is CASSQGMEANEKLFF. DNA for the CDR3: TGTGCCAGCAGCCAAGGGATGGAGGCTAATGAAAAACTGTTTTTT.

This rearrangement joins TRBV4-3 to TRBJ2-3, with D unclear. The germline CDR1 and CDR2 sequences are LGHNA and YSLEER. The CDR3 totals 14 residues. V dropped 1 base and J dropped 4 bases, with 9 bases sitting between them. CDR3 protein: CASSQGSVADTQYF. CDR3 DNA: TGCGCCAGCAGCCAAGGAAGTGTAGCAGATACGCAGTATTTT.

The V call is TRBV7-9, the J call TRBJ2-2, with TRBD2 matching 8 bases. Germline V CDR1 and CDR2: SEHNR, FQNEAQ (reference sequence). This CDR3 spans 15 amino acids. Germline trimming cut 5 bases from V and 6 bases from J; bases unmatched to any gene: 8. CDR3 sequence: CASSTHGGAAGELFF. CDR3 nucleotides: TGTGCCAGCAGCACCCACGGGGGGGCAGCCGGGGAGCTGTTTTTT.

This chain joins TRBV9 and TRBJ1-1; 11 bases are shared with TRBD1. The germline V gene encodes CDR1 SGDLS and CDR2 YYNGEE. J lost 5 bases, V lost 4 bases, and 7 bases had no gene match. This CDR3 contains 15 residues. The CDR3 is CASSRGQGAGTEAFF. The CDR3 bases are TGTGCCAGCAGCAGAGGACAGGGGGCAGGGACTGAAGCTTTCTTT.

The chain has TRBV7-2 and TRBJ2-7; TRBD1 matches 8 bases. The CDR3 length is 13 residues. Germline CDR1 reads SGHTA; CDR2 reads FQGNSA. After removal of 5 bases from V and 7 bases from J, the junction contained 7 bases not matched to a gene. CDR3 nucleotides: TGTGCCAGCAGCCTGGACAGGGTAGGTGAGCAGTACTTC. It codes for CASSLDRVGEQYF.

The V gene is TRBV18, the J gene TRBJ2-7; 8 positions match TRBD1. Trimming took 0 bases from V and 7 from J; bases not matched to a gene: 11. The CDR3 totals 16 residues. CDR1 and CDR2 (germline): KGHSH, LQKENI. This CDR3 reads CASSPPQGQGAREQYF. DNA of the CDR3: TGTGCCAGCTCACCACCTCAGGGGCAGGGGGCGCGTGAGCAGTACTTC.

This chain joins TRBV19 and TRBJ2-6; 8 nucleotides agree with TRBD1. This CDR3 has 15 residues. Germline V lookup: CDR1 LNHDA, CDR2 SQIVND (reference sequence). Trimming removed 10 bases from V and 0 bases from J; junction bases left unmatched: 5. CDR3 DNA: TGTGCCACTGACAGGGGATCCTCTGGGGCCAACGTCCTGACTTTC. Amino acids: CATDRGSSGANVLTF.

CDR3 coding DNA: TGCGCCAGCAGTGAGACAGGGATGACTGAAGCTTTCTTT. Encoded protein: CASSETGMTEAFF. The chain carries TRBV10-1 and TRBJ1-1; D is perhaps TRBD1 (6 bases). This CDR3 contains 13 residues. Looked up from germline, CDR1 is WNHNN and CDR2 is SYGVQD (reference sequence). V gave up 2 bases and J gave up 5 bases, with 9 bases separating them.

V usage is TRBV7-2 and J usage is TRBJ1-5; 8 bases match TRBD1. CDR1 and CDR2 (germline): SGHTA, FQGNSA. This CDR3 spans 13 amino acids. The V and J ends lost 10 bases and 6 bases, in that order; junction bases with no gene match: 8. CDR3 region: CAIRRGQGQPQHF. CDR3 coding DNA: TGTGCCATACGCAGGGGGCAGGGTCAGCCCCAGCATTTT.

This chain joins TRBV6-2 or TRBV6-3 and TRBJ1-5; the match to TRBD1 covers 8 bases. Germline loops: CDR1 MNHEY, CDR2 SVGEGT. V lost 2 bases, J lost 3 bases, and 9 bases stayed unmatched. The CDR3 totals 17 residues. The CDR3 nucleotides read TGTGCCAGCAGTTACCCAACGACAGGGGATTACAATCAGCCCCAGCATTTT. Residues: CASSYPTTGDYNQPQHF.

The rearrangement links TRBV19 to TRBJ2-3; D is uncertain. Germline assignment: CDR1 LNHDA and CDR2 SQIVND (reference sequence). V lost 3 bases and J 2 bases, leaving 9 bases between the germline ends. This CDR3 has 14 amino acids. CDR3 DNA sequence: TGTGCCAGTAGTATTGAGAAATCCACAGATACGCAGTATTTT. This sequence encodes CASSIEKSTDTQYF.

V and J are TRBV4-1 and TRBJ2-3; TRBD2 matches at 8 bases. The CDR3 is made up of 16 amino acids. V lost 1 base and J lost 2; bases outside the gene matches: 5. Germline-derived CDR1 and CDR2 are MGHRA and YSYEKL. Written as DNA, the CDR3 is TGCGCCAGCAGCCAAGTAATAGCGGGATACACAGATACGCAGTATTTT. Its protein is CASSQVIAGYTDTQYF.